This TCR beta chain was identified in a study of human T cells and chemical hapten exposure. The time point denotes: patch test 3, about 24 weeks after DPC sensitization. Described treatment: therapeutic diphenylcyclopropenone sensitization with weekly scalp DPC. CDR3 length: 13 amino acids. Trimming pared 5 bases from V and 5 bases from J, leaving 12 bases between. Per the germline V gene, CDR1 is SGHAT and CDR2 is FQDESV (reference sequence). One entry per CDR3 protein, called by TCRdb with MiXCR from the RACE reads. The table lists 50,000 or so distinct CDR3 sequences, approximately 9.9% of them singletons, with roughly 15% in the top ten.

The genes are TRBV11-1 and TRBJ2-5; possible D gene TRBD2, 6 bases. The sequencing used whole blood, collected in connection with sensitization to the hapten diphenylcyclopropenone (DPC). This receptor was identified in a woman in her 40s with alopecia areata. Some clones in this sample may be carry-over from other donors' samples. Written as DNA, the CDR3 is TGTGCCAGCAGCCGGGACTCCGGGGAGACCCAGTACTTC. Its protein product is CASSRDSGETQYF.